One sample yielded the 32 T cell receptor beta chains listed below, sequenced in a study of control samples from healthy donors and cancer patients. The protocol was immunoSEQ multiplex PCR, while the TCRdb copy is restricted to in-frame clones and leaves out a portion. Among about 270,000 clones, roughly 87% were seen once, and the ten largest hold 13%. The specimen was PBMCs. These receptor sequences come from a woman aged 55 to 70 with lung cancer.

This clone has ten or more counts. V usage is TRBV28 and J usage is TRBJ1-1; D is unclear. This CDR3 contains 14 residues. Germline V CDR1 and CDR2: MDHEN, SYDVKM. V was clipped by 3 bases and J by 5 bases, with 13 bases between them. CDR3 nucleotides: TGTGCCAGCAGTTTGTCCCGGTCGAGGACTGAAGCTTTCTTT. Amino acids: CASSLSRSRTEAFF.

As DNA, the CDR3 is TGTGCCATCAAGGACAGGGTTGAAAACACCATATATTTT. Translated: CAIKDRVENTIYF. V is TRBV10-3 and J is TRBJ1-3, with 8 bases identical to TRBD1. This CDR3 has 13 residues. Germline CDR1 reads ENHRY; CDR2 reads SYGVKD. V lost 7 bases to trimming and J lost 6 bases; unmatched junction nucleotides: 5.

A few counts support this clone. The chain uses TRBV7-8 and TRBJ1-1; D is possibly TRBD1 (5 bases). The CDR3 loop spans 17 amino acids. Between the trimmed V and J ends, which lost 1 base and 11 bases, there was a span of 26 bases. The germline V gene encodes CDR1 SGHVS and CDR2 FQNEAQ. CDR3: CASSLVEPPPKARQAFF. The CDR3 coding sequence is TGTGCCAGCAGCTTAGTGGAGCCCCCGCCGAAGGCACGACAGGCTTTCTTT. The variable domain in full, with the rest retrieved from reference TRBV7-8 and TRBJ1-1, is GAGVSQSPRYKVAKRGQDVALRCDPISGHVSLFWYQQALGQGPEFLTYFQNEAQLDKSGLPSDRFFAERPEGSVSTLKIQRTQQEDSAVYLCASSLVEPPPKARQAFFGQGTRLTVV.

The rearrangement links TRBV2 to TRBJ2-5, with 7 bases fitting TRBD1. CDR3 length equals 13 residues. The V segment lost 7 bases and the J segment 4 bases; nucleotides outside the gene matches: 6. CDR1 is SNHLY, CDR2 FYNNEI, per germline. The CDR3 region is CASNKDRTETQYF. CDR3 DNA: TGTGCCAGCAACAAGGACAGGACAGAGACCCAGTACTTC.

Only one count was recorded for this clone. V gene TRBV10-3 combines with J gene TRBJ1-2, with unresolved D. This CDR3 is built from 11 residues. Germline CDR1 and CDR2: ENHRY and SYGVKD. With 8 bases removed from V and 12 bases from J, the gap between germline ends came to 16 bases. CDR3 DNA: TGTGCCATCGGACTGTCCTCGGGAAACACCTTC. Amino acids: CAIGLSSGNTF.

This sequence joins TRBV30 and TRBJ1-6, with 7 nucleotides matching TRBD1. The CDR3 has 15 residues. The germline gives CDR1 GTSNPN, CDR2 SVGIG (reference sequence). After removal of 2 bases from V and 6 bases from J, the junction contained 7 bases not matched to a gene. The CDR3 DNA reads TGTGCCTGGAGTACCGACAGGGCGACTAATTCACCCCTCCACTTT. Translating it yields CAWSTDRATNSPLHF.

This clone was counted between two and nine times. V and J are TRBV7-3 and TRBJ1-5; TRBD1 matches at 7 bases. The V gene end was trimmed by 5 bases and the J gene end by 4 bases; junction bases not matched to a gene: 8. This CDR3 spans 15 amino acids. Per germline, CDR1 SGHTA and CDR2 FQGTGA. The CDR3 DNA reads TGTGCCAGCAGCCGACATGGGACAGCGAATCAGCCCCAGCATTTT. Translating it yields CASSRHGTANQPQHF.

The chain is built from TRBV7-2 and TRBJ2-7, with 9 nucleotides matching TRBD2. V shed 5 bases and J 1 base; nucleotides not matched to a gene: 3. This CDR3 contains 14 residues. Per germline, CDR1 SGHTA and CDR2 FQGNSA. CDR3 loop: CASSQTSGSYEQYF. The CDR3 bases are TGTGCCAGCAGCCAGACTAGCGGATCCTACGAGCAGTACTTC.

The chain is built from TRBV7-2 and TRBJ1-1; 8 bases line up with TRBD1. Germline-derived CDR1 and CDR2 are SGHTA and FQGNSA. V was clipped by 5 bases and J by 5 bases; unmatched bases: 7. The CDR3 has 14 amino acids. Here the CDR3 DNA reads TGTGCCAGCAGCATGGGACAGGTGGGGACTGAAGCTTTCTTT. It translates to CASSMGQVGTEAFF.

The CDR3 here is CASSYPGLADYNEQFF. The CDR3 nucleotides read TGTGCCAGCAGCTACCCCGGACTAGCGGATTACAATGAGCAGTTCTTC. This chain connects TRBV7-8 to TRBJ2-1; 10 bases align to TRBD2. This CDR3 contains 16 residues. Losses at the gene ends were 4 bases for V and 4 bases for J; bases not matched to a gene: 7. The V gene's germline CDR1 is SGHVS and CDR2 FQNEAQ.

The CDR3 coding sequence is TGTGCCTGCTGGACAGGCGCCAACTATGGCTACACCTTC. Encoded protein: CACWTGANYGYTF. This sequence joins TRBV30 and TRBJ1-2; 7 bases are shared with TRBD1. V lost 6 bases to trimming and J lost 2 bases; unmatched junction nucleotides: 6. Germline CDR1 is GTSNPN and CDR2 is SVGIG (reference sequence). This CDR3 contains 13 residues.

The V gene is TRBV7-2, the J gene TRBJ2-7; possibly TRBD1 for D (5 bases). Trimming removed 2 bases at V and 6 bases at J, with 11 bases between. Germline values: CDR1 SGHTA, CDR2 FQGNSA. The length of the CDR3 is 13 residues. CDR3: CASSLSRVSEQYF. Here the CDR3 DNA reads TGTGCCAGCAGCTTAAGCAGGGTTAGCGAGCAGTACTTC. Supplemented by reference TRBV7-2 and TRBJ2-7, the full variable domain reads GAGVSQSPSNKVTEKGKDVELRCDPISGHTALYWYRQSLGQGLEFLIYFQGNSAPDKSGLPSDRFSAERTGGSVSTLTIQRTQQEDSAVYLCASSLSRVSEQYFGPGTRLTVT.

This clone was detected a few times. The chain recombines TRBV7-3 with TRBJ2-2; D gene unclear. V shed 3 bases and J shed 0 bases, with 5 bases lying between them. The germline gives CDR1 SGHTA, CDR2 FQGTGA. The CDR3 runs to 14 residues. The CDR3 region has the DNA TGTGCCAGCAGCTTTGGAGCGAACACCGGGGAGCTGTTTTTT. This encodes CASSFGANTGELFF.

V gene TRBV15 combines with J gene TRBJ2-2; D unclear. V was clipped by 0 bases and J by 6 bases, with 8 bases between them. This CDR3 has 14 amino acids. Germline CDR1 LNHNV, CDR2 YYDKDF (reference sequence). CDR3 protein: CATSRDGPPGELFF. The CDR3 DNA reads as TGTGCCACCAGCAGAGATGGTCCACCCGGGGAGCTGTTTTTT.

The chain uses TRBV30 and TRBJ2-1, with D perhaps TRBD2 (6 bases). The germline V and J ends were trimmed by 5 bases and 12 bases, with 17 bases remaining between them. Germline CDR1 is GTSNPN and CDR2 is SVGIG (reference sequence). CDR3 length: 12 amino acids. The CDR3 loop is CAWHGTHVWQFF. In nucleotides, the CDR3 is TGTGCCTGGCACGGGACTCACGTATGGCAGTTCTTC.

This clone was seen only a few times. The genes are TRBV4-1 and TRBJ2-4, with TRBD2 matching 12 bases. Germline-derived CDR1 and CDR2 are MGHRA and YSYEKL. The CDR3 length is 17 residues. Unmatched junction bases numbered 9, after V lost 3 bases and J lost 6 bases. CDR3 DNA: TGCGCCAGCAGCCAGCTCCTAGCGGGGGGGCCGGGAAACATTCAGTACTTC. It is translated as CASSQLLAGGPGNIQYF.

The chain employs TRBV7-9 and TRBJ1-2; 7 bases are shared with TRBD1. Germline loops: CDR1 SEHNR, CDR2 FQNEAQ (reference sequence). CDR3 length: 14 amino acids. V was pared by 6 bases and J by 2 bases, with 6 bases of the junction left unmatched. In DNA form, the CDR3 reads TGTGCCAGCAGACCTCGACAGGGAAACTATGGCTACACCTTC. Translation gives CASRPRQGNYGYTF.

This clone was counted a single time. CDR3 residues: CASSPTRSGRAGEQYF. In nucleotides, the CDR3 is TGTGCCAGCAGCCCTACCCGCAGCGGGAGGGCCGGAGAGCAGTACTTC. The chain recombines TRBV11-2 with TRBJ2-7; 10 bases fit TRBD2. The junction had 14 bases not matched to a gene; V was cut back by 5 bases and J by 7 bases. Germline V gene lookup returns CDR1 SGHAT and CDR2 FQNNGV. The CDR3 contains 16 residues.

The J gene is TRBJ2-2, the V gene TRBV4-1, with D perhaps assigned TRBD1 or TRBD2 (5 bases each). Germline loops: CDR1 MGHRA, CDR2 YSYEKL. The CDR3 runs to 16 residues. Trimming took off 6 bases at V and 5 bases at J, with 19 bases between the two ends. The CDR3 DNA is TGCGCCAGCAGACTAGGGGAGAGACGGGGAACCGGGGAGCTGTTTTTT. As protein: CASRLGERRGTGELFF.

This sequence joins TRBV7-7 and TRBJ2-3; perhaps TRBD1 as D (6 bases). The CDR3 has 15 residues. V lost 1 base to trimming and J lost 4 bases, with 12 bases between them. Germline V CDR1 and CDR2: SSHAT, FNYEAQ (reference sequence). This CDR3 is CASSLGSGESDTQYF. The DNA for the CDR3 is TGTGCCAGCAGCTTAGGGTCAGGGGAATCAGATACGCAGTATTTT.

The DNA of the CDR3 is TGTGCCAGCACCAGGTTGGTGGGAGCCACCGGGGAGCTGTTTTTT. This codes for CASTRLVGATGELFF. V usage is TRBV2 and J usage is TRBJ2-2; possibly TRBD2 for D (5 bases). The germline CDR1 and CDR2 sequences are SNHLY and FYNNEI. Between the trimmed V and J ends, which lost 7 bases and 4 bases, there was a span of 16 bases. The CDR3 has 15 amino acids. Full variable domain (rest looked up from reference TRBV2 and TRBJ2-2): EPEVTQTPSHQVTQMGQEVILRCVPISNHLYFYWYRQILGQKVEFLVSFYNNEISEKSEIFDDQFSVERPDGSNFTLKIRSTKLEDSAMYFCASTRLVGATGELFFGEGSRLTVL.

This sequence joins TRBV2 and TRBJ2-1; 11 bases align to TRBD2. The CDR3 runs to 16 residues. Germline V gene sequence: CDR1 SNHLY, CDR2 FYNNEI. The V and J ends lost 6 bases and 1 base, in that order; junction bases with no gene match: 5. The CDR3 nucleotides are TGTGCCAGCAGGCGCCGGACTAGCGGGTCCTACAATGAGCAGTTCTTC. Its protein product is CASRRRTSGSYNEQFF.

This chain connects TRBV19 to TRBJ2-5; tentatively, D is TRBD1 (5 bases). V was clipped by 5 bases and J by 2 bases, with 18 bases between them. The CDR3 loop spans 16 amino acids. Germline CDR1 LNHDA, CDR2 SQIVND (reference sequence). The DNA of the CDR3 is TGTGCCAGTAGTGCCACCCTCTGGGGCCTGCAAGAGACCCAGTACTTC. Translated: CASSATLWGLQETQYF.

The chain uses TRBV6-1 and TRBJ2-7, with 7 bases matching TRBD1. The CDR3 sequence is 14 residues long. Trimming cost V 3 bases and J 4 bases; bases outside gene matches: 6. Germline V lookup: CDR1 MNHNS, CDR2 SASEGT. This CDR3 is CASSDPGQKYEQYF. CDR3 in DNA: TGTGCCAGCAGTGACCCGGGACAGAAGTACGAGCAGTACTTC.

The V and J genes are TRBV7-8 and TRBJ2-1; 9 nucleotides match TRBD1. J lost 9 bases, V lost 4 bases, and 4 bases had no gene match. Germline assignment: CDR1 SGHVS and CDR2 FQNEAQ. The CDR3 loop spans 13 amino acids. The CDR3 bases are TGTGCCAGCAGCTCGGACAGGGGAGGTGAGCAGTTCTTC. Its protein product is CASSSDRGGEQFF.

The rearrangement uses TRBV11-2 and TRBJ2-3; D gene uncertain. Germline lookup yields CDR1 SGHAT and CDR2 FQNNGV. With 2 bases removed from V and 8 bases from J, the gap between germline ends came to 5 bases. The CDR3 has 11 residues. DNA for the CDR3: TGTGCCAGCAGCTTATCTTTTACGCAGTATTTT. Translated: CASSLSFTQYF.

Here the CDR3 DNA reads TGTGCCAGCAGCGTCGCCAGGGGGTCTCATGAGACCCAGTACTTC. Translating gives CASSVARGSHETQYF. The chain uses TRBV9 and TRBJ2-5, with TRBD1 matching over 7 bases. This CDR3 comprises 15 residues. V was pared by 2 bases and J by 5 bases, with 9 bases of the junction left unmatched. Germline CDR1 SGDLS, CDR2 YYNGEE.

The V and J genes are TRBV29-1 and TRBJ2-7, with TRBD2 matching over 8 bases. The CDR3 consists of 13 residues. With 6 bases clipped from V and 6 bases from J, the junction kept 10 bases outside the gene matches. Germline V gives CDR1 SQVTM, CDR2 ANQGSEA. The CDR3 here is CSVRVAGYGEQYF. CDR3 in DNA: TGCAGCGTAAGAGTAGCGGGATACGGCGAGCAGTACTTC.

The J gene is TRBJ2-7, the V gene TRBV7-6; 11 bases are shared with TRBD1. Germline lookup yields CDR1 SGHVS and CDR2 FNYEAQ. The CDR3 sequence is 15 residues long. Trimming removed 1 base from V and 4 bases from J; junction bases left unmatched: 3. The CDR3 coding sequence is TGTGCCAGCAGCTTAGGGACAGGGGGCGAATACGAGCAGTACTTC. It encodes CASSLGTGGEYEQYF. The full variable domain, with the rest looked up from reference TRBV7-6 and TRBJ2-7, is GAGVSQSPRYKVTKRGQDVALRCDPISGHVSLYWYRQALGQGPEFLTYFNYEAQQDKSGLPNDRFSAERPEGSISTLTIQRTEQRDSAMYRCASSLGTGGEYEQYFGPGTRLTVT.

The V call is TRBV18, the J call TRBJ2-1; perhaps TRBD2 as D (6 bases). The length of the CDR3 is 12 residues. Per the germline V gene, CDR1 is KGHSH and CDR2 is LQKENI. V gave up 4 bases and J gave up 6 bases, with 7 bases separating them. This CDR3 reads CASSRLGNEQFF. The DNA for the CDR3 is TGTGCCAGCTCACGACTAGGCAATGAGCAGTTCTTC.

The rearrangement uses TRBV4-1 and TRBJ2-3, with D possibly being TRBD2 (5 bases). The CDR3 contains 15 residues. Trimming cost V 6 bases and J 3 bases, with 16 bases left between them. Germline V lookup: CDR1 MGHRA, CDR2 YSYEKL. The CDR3 reads CASRTGWSGTDTQYF. Here the CDR3 DNA reads TGCGCCAGCAGGACGGGTTGGTCGGGGACAGATACGCAGTATTTT.

This clone is a singleton in its sample. The chain joins TRBV28 to TRBJ2-7; 8 nucleotides agree with TRBD2. Germline V lookup: CDR1 MDHEN, CDR2 SYDVKM. The CDR3 is 15 residues long. Germline trimming cut 5 bases from V and 5 bases from J; bases unmatched to any gene: 11. The CDR3 DNA reads as TGTGCCAGCAGTGGGGCATCGGGAGGGCCCCACGAGCAGTACTTC. It specifies CASSGASGGPHEQYF.